The source of this TCR beta chain is a study of blood T cell repertoires in COVID-19. Study information: Whether acute or convalescent, the COVID-19 samples came from the United States, Italy and Spain. T cells, B-cell-depleted T cells, or PBMCs supplied cDNA or gDNA.

Original processing methods: How many nucleated cells were present was estimated from reference gene primer amplification. The data were produced by immunoSEQ multiplex PCR, yet TCRdb's version contains in-frame clones alone and is incomplete. For V, J and clone size, that table is used; D and trimming come from the DNA. This table has some 150,000 clones, 70% to 85% appearing once. The CDR3 contains 14 residues. Trimming pared 3 bases from V and 0 bases from J, leaving 8 bases between. Germline CDR1 MNHNS, CDR2 SASEGT. The receptor was derived from an elderly woman in a cohort sampled during active or convalescent COVID-19. Sequencing used peripheral blood. The rearrangement uses TRBV6-1 and TRBJ1-2; a weak D match, TRBD1 (6 bases). The CDR3 bases are TGTGCCAGCAGTGAGGACAGAGCTAACTATGGCTACACCTTC. This sequence encodes CASSEDRANYGYTF.